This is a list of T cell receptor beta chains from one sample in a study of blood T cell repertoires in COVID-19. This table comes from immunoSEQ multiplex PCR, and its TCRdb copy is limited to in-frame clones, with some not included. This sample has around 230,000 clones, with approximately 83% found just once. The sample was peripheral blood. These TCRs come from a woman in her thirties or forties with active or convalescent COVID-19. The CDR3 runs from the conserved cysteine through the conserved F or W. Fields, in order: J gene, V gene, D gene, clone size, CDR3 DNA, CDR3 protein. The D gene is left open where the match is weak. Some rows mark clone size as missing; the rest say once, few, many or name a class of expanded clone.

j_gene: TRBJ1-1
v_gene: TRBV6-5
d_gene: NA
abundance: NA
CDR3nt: TGTGCCAGCAGCCGGATGGGGGGGAACACTGAAGCTTTCTTT
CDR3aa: CASSRMGGNTEAFF

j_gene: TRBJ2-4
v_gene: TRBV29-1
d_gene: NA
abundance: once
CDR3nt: TGCAGCGCCCACTCGTCACGGCGGGGAGTTCAGTACTTC
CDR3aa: CSAHSSRRGVQYF

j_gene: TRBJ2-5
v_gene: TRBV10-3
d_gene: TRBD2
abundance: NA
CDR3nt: TGTGCCATCAGTGACCAAGGACTAGCGGGGCAAGAGACCCAGTACTTC
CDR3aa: CAISDQGLAGQETQYF

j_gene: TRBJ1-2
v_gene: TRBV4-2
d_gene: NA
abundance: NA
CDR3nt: TGTGCCAGCAGCCAAGATCCAGTTGGCGGCTACACCTTC
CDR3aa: CASSQDPVGGYTF

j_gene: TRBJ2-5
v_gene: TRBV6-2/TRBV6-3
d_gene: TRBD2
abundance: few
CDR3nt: TGTGCCAGCAGTTACGGGACTAGCGGATGGGGGTTAGAGACCCAGTACTTC
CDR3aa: CASSYGTSGWGLETQYF

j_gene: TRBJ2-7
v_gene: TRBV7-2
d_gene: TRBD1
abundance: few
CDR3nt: TGTGCCAGCTCCGGCAGGGGGCGGTGGGAGCAGTACTTC
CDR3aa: CASSGRGRWEQYF

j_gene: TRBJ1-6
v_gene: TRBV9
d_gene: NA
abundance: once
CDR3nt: TGTGCCAGCAGCGTAGGGGGCGGTTCACCCCTCCACTTT
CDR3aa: CASSVGGGSPLHF

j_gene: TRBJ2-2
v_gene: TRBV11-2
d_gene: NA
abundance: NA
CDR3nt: TGTGCCAGCAGCTTTTTCCCGGGGGCGAACACCGGGGAGCTGTTTTTT
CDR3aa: CASSFFPGANTGELFF

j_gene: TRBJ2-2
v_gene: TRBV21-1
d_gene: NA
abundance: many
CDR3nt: TGTGCCCGCAGGGCAGGGGGCGGCGGGGAGCTGTTTTTT
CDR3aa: CARRAGGGGELFF

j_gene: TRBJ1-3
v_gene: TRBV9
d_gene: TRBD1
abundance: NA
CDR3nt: TGTGCCAGCAGCGTCGGGACAGAGACGTTTGGAAACACCATATATTTT
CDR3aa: CASSVGTETFGNTIYF

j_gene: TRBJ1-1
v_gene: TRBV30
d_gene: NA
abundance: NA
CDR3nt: TGTGCCTGGAGACGCGTCGGCACTGAAGCTTTCTTT
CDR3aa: CAWRRVGTEAFF

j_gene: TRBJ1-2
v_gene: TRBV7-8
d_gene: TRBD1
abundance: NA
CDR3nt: TGTGCCAGCAGCTTAGAGTTTCGGACAGGGCTCGGCTACACCTTC
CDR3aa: CASSLEFRTGLGYTF

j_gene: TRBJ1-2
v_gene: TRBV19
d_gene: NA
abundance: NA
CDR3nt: TGTGCCAGTAGTATTAATATTTATGGCTACACCTTC
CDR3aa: CASSINIYGYTF

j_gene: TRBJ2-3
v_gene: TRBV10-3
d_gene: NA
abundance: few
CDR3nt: TGTGCCATCAGTGAGACAGGGGATACGCAGTATTTT
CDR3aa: CAISETGDTQYF

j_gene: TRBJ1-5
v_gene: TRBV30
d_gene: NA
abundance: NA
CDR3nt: TGTGCCTGGAGTGGCCTAGATCAGCCCCAGCATTTT
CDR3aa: CAWSGLDQPQHF

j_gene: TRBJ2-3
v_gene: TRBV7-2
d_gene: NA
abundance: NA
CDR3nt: TGTGCCAGCAGCTCTTCGGGACTCCCCTTTACCCCAGATACGCAGTATTTT
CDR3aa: CASSSSGLPFTPDTQYF

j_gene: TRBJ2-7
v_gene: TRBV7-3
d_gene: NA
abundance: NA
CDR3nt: TGTGCCAGCAGCTTAGGGTCAGGGGTTAGCTACGAGCAGTACTTC
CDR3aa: CASSLGSGVSYEQYF

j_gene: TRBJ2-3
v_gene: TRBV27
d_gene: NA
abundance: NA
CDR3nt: TGTGCCAGCAGTTTAGGGGCTTTCTACACAGATACGCAGTATTTT
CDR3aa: CASSLGAFYTDTQYF

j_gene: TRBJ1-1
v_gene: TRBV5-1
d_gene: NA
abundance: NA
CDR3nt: TGCGCCAGCAGCTTGGCGGGGGGGCTGAACACTGAAGCTTTCTTT
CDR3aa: CASSLAGGLNTEAFF

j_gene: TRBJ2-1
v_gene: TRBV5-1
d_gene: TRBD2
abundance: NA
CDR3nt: TGCGCCAGCAGCCCCCGAATAGCGGGGGGGACAGAGCAGTTCTTC
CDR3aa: CASSPRIAGGTEQFF

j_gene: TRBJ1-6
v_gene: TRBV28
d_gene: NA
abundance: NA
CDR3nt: TGTGCCAGCAGAAGGAAGGGGCCCCTCCACTTT
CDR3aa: CASRRKGPLHF

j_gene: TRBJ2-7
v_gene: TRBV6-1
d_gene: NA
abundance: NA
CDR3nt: TGTGCCAGCAGTGACGAGGACAGATTCTACTCCTACGAGCAGTACTTC
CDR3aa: CASSDEDRFYSYEQYF

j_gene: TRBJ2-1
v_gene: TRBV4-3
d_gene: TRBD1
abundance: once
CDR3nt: TGCGCCAGCAGCCGACTGGACAGGGGGCTAAATGAGCAGTTCTTC
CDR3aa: CASSRLDRGLNEQFF

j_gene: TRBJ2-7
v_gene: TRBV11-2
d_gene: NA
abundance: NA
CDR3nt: TGTGCCAGCAGCTTAGATCAGGATTACGAGCAGTACTTC
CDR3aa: CASSLDQDYEQYF

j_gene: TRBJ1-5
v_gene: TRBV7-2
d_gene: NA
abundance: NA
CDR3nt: TGTGCCAGCAGCTTCCCAGGGGCCAATCAGCCCCAGCATTTT
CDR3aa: CASSFPGANQPQHF

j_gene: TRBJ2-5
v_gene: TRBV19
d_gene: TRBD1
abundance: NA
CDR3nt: TGTGCCAGTAGTATCCGACCTGGGACAGGAGGGGTCGAGACCCAGTACTTC
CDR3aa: CASSIRPGTGGVETQYF

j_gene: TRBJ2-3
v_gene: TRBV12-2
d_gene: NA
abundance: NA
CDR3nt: TGTGCAAGTCGTTCTAGCGGGAGGGAGGTAACAGATACGCAGTATTTT
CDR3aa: CASRSSGREVTDTQYF

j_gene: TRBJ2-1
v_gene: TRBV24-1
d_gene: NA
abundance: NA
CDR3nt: TGTGCCACCAGTGACGGACAGGGTGGGCTAGCGGGGTACAATGAGCAGTTCTTC
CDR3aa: CATSDGQGGLAGYNEQFF

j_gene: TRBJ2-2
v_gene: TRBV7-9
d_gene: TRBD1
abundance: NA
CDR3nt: TGTGCCAGCAGCTCCCGTGACAGGGTGATGATCGGGGAGCTGTTTTTT
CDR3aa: CASSSRDRVMIGELFF

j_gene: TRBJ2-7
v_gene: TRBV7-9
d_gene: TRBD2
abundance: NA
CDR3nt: TGTGCCAGCAGATTTACTAGCGGGGGAGACTACGAGCAGTACTTC
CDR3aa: CASRFTSGGDYEQYF

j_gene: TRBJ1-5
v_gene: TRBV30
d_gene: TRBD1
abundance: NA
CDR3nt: TGTGCCTGGAGTGCCGGGACAGGGGGTCGCAATCAGCCCCAGCATTTT
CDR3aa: CAWSAGTGGRNQPQHF

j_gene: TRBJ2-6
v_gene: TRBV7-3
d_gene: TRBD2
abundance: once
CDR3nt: TGTGCCAGCAGCCCATGGGGAGGGATAATCGCTGGGGCCAACGTCCTGACTTTC
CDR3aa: CASSPWGGIIAGANVLTF

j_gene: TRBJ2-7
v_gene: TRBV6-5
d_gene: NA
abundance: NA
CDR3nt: TGTGCCAGCAGTTACTCGATGGTGGCGGTCGGGGAGCAGTACTTC
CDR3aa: CASSYSMVAVGEQYF

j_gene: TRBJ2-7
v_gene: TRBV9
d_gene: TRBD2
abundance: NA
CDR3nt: TGTGCCAGCAGCGTAGGGCTAGCGGGAGGGTACGAGCAGTACTTC
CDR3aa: CASSVGLAGGYEQYF

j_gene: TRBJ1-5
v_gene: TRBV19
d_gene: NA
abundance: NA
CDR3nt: TGTGCCAGCAGACTGCTCAATCAGCCCCAGCATTTT
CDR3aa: CASRLLNQPQHF

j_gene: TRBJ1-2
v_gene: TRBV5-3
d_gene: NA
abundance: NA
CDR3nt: TGTGCCAGAAGCTTGGCAGGTTGCCCCCATGGCTACACCTTC
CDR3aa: CARSLAGCPHGYTF

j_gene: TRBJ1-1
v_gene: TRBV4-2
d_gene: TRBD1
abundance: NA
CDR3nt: TGTGCCAGCAGCCAAGCGGACAGGGAGGTGACTGAAGCTTTCTTT
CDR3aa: CASSQADREVTEAFF

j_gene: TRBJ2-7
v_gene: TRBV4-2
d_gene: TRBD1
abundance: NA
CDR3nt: TGTGCCAGCAGCCAAGATAGGACAGGGTGGGAGCAGTACTTC
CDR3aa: CASSQDRTGWEQYF

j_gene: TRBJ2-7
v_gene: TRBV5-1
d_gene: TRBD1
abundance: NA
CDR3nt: TGCGCCAGCAGCCTTCCCCTACAGGGGGGCGAGCAGTACTTC
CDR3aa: CASSLPLQGGEQYF

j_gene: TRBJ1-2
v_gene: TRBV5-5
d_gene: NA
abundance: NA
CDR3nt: TGTGCCAGCAGCTTAGACTGGGGGGAACTCTATGGCTACACCTTC
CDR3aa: CASSLDWGELYGYTF

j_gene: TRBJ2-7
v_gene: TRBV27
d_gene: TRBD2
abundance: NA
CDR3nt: TGTGCCAGCGGCGGGGGGCCATACGAGCAGTACTTC
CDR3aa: CASGGGPYEQYF

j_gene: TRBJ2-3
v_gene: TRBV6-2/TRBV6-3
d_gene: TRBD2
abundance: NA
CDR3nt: TGTGCCAGCAGTTACCTCCTAGCGGGAGGGCCAGACGCAGATACGCAGTATTTT
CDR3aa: CASSYLLAGGPDADTQYF

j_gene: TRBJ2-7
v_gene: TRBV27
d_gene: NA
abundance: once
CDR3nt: TGTGCCAGCAGTTTATTTGGGCAGGGGGGAACCTACGAGCAGTACTTC
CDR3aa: CASSLFGQGGTYEQYF

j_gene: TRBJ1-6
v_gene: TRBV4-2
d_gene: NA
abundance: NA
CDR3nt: TGTGCCAGCAGCCAAGTGAGGGATTCACCCCTCCACTTT
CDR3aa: CASSQVRDSPLHF

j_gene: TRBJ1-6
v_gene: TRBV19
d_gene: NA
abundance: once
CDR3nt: TGTGCCAGTAGTATGAAGCGTAGTTCACCCCTCCACTTT
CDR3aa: CASSMKRSSPLHF

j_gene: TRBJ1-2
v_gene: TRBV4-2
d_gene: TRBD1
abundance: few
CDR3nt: TGTGCCAGCAGCCAAGATTCGGGACAGGGGGCGGTGGGCTACACCTTC
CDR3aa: CASSQDSGQGAVGYTF

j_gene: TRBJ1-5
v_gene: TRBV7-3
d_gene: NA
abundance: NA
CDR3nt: TGTGCCAGCAGCCTCAATCAGCCCCAGCATTTT
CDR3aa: CASSLNQPQHF

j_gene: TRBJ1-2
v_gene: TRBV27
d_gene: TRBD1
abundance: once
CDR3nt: TGTGCCAGCAGTCCAAGAAGACAGGGGGCCAATGGCTACACCTTC
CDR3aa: CASSPRRQGANGYTF

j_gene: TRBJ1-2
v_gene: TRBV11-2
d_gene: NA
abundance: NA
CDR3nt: TGTGCCAGCAGCTTCGAAGGGGATGGCTACACCTTC
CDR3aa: CASSFEGDGYTF

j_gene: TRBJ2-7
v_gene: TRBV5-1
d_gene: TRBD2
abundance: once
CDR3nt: TGCGCCAGTGGACTAGCGGAGGGGAACGAGCAGTACTTC
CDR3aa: CASGLAEGNEQYF

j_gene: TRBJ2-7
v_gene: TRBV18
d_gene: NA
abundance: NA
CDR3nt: TGTGCCAGCTCACGCACTCAGGGTAACTACGAGCAGTACTTC
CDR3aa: CASSRTQGNYEQYF

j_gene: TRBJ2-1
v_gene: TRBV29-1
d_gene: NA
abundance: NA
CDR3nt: TGCAGCGTTGCACTAGATCCGAGCTCCTACAATGAGCAGTTCTTC
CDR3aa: CSVALDPSSYNEQFF